This TCR beta chain was profiled in a study of blood T cell repertoires in COVID-19. The V and J ends lost 4 bases and 2 bases, in that order; junction bases with no gene match: 7. The germline gives CDR1 LNHDA, CDR2 SQIVND (reference sequence). This CDR3 is 16 amino acids long. Profiling relied on immunoSEQ multiplex PCR, and the TCRdb table lists in-frame clones only, not all of them. The sample contains some 190,000 clones, 75% to 80% of which appear only once. Sequencing was carried out using peripheral blood. This chain uses TRBV19 with TRBJ2-1, with 8 bases lining up with TRBD2. The TCR comes from a woman in her fifties or sixties with active or convalescent COVID-19. This CDR3 reads CASSTFSGTTYNEQFF. DNA of the CDR3: TGTGCCAGTAGTACCTTTAGCGGGACTACCTACAATGAGCAGTTCTTC.